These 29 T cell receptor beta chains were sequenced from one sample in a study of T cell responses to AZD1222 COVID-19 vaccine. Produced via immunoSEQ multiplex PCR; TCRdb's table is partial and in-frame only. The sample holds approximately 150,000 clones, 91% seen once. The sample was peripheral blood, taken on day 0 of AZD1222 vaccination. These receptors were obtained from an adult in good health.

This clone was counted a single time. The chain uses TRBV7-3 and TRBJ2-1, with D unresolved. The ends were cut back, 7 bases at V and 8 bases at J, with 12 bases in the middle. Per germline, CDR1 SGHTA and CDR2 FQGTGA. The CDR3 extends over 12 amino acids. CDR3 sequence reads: CASTPRKYEQFF. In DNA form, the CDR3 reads TGTGCCAGCACCCCGCGCAAGTATGAGCAGTTCTTC.

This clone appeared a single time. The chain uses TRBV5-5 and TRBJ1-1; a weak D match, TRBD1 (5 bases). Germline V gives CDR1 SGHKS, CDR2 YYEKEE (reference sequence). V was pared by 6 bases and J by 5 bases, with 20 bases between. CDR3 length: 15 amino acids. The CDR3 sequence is CASTPFGQGGTEAFF. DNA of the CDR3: TGTGCCAGCACCCCTTTCGGACAAGGAGGAACTGAAGCTTTCTTT.

The CDR3 reads CASRKNYGYTF. The CDR3 DNA reads as TGTGCCAGCAGGAAGAACTATGGCTACACCTTC. The genes are TRBV6-5 and TRBJ1-2; D is uncertain. This CDR3 has 11 residues. V lost 6 bases to trimming and J lost 2 bases, with 4 bases between them. CDR1 is MNHEY, CDR2 SVGAGI, per germline.

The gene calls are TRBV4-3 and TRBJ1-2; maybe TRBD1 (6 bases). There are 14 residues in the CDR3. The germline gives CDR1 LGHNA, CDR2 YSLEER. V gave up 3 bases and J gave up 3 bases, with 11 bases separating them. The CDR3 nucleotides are TGCGCCAGCAGCCATACACAGGGAGACTATGGCTACACCTTC. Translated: CASSHTQGDYGYTF.

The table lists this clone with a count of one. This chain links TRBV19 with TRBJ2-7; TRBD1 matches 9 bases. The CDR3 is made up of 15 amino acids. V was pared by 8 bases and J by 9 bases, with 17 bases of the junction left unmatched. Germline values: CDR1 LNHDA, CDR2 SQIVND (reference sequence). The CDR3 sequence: CASSTTGTGLIGQYF. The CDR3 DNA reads TGTGCCAGTTCAACGACCGGGACAGGGTTGATTGGGCAGTACTTC.

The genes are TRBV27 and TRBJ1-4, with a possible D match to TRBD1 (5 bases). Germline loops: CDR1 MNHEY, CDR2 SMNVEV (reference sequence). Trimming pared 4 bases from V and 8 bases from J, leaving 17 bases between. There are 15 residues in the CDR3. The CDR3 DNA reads TGTGCCAGCAGTTCCCGGCCCTCCCAGGGAGAAAAACTGTTTTTT. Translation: CASSSRPSQGEKLFF.

The DNA for the CDR3 is TGTGCCAGCAGTTACTCGAGGCGGGGGATAGAAGAGACCCAGTACTTC. This codes for CASSYSRRGIEETQYF. The chain joins TRBV6-5 to TRBJ2-5; the match to TRBD2 covers 7 bases. V was pared by 0 bases and J by 3 bases, with 7 bases of the junction left unmatched. Per germline, CDR1 MNHEY and CDR2 SVGAGI. The CDR3 is 16 amino acids.

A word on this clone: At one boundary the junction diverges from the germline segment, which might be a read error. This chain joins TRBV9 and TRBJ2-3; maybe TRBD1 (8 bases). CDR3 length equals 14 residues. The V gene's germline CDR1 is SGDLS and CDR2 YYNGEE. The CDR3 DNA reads TGTGCCAGCAGCGTAGTAAAGGGGGGGACAGGCCTGGATTTT. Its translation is CASSVVKGGTGLDF.

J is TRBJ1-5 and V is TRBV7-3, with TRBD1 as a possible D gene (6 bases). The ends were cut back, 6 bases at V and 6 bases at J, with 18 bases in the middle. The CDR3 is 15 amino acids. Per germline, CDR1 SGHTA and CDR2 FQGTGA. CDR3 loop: CASSLGQPETQPQHF. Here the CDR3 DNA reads TGTGCCAGCAGTCTAGGACAGCCAGAGACTCAGCCCCAGCATTTT.

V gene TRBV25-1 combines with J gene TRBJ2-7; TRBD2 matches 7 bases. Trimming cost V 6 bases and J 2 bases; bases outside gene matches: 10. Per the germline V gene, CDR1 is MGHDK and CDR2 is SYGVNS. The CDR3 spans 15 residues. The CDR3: CASSASGGRTYEQYF. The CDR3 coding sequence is TGTGCCAGCAGCGCTAGCGGAGGGCGGACCTACGAGCAGTACTTC.

CDR3 sequence (DNA): TGTGCCAGCAGTTCGACTAGCGGTCCCTACGAGCAGTACTTC. Residues: CASSSTSGPYEQYF. J is TRBJ2-7 and V is TRBV6-6; 9 nucleotides align to TRBD2. V lost 4 bases to trimming and J lost 2 bases; unmatched junction nucleotides: 3. Germline V gene sequence: CDR1 MNHNY, CDR2 SVGAGI (reference sequence). There are 14 residues in the CDR3.

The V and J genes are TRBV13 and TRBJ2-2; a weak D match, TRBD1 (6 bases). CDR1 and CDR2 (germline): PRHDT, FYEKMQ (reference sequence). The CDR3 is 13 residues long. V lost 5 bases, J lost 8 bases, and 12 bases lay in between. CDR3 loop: CASSAQGKGELFF. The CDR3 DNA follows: TGTGCCAGCAGCGCGCAGGGGAAGGGGGAGCTGTTTTTT. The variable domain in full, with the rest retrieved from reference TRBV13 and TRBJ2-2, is AAGVIQSPRHLIKEKRETATLKCYPIPRHDTVYWYQQGPGQDPQFLISFYEKMQSDKGSIPDRFSAQQFSDYHSELNMSSLELGDSALYFCASSAQGKGELFFGEGSRLTVL.

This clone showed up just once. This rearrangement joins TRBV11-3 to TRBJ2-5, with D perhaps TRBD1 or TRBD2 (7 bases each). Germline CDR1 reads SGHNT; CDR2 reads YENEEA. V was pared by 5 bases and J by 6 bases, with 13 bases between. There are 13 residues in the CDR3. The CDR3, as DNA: TGTGCCAGCAGCGCAGGGGGGGTTCAGACCCAGTACTTC. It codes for CASSAGGVQTQYF.

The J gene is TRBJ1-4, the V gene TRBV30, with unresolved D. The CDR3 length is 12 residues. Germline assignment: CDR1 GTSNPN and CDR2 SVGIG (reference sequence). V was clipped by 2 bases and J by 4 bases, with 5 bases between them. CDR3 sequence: CAWSSRNEKLFF. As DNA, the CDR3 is TGTGCCTGGAGTTCCCGTAATGAAAAACTGTTTTTT.

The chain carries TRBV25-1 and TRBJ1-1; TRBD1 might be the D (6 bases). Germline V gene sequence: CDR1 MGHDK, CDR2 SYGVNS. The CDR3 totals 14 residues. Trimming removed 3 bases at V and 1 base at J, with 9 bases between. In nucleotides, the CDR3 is TGTGCCAGCAGTGACCAGACAGGGAACACTGAAGCTTTCTTT. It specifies CASSDQTGNTEAFF. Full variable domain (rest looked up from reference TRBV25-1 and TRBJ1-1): EADIYQTPRYLVIGTGKKITLECSQTMGHDKMYWYQQDPGMELHLIHYSYGVNSTEKGDLSSESTVSRIRTEHFPLTLESARPSHTSQYLCASSDQTGNTEAFFGQGTRLTVV.

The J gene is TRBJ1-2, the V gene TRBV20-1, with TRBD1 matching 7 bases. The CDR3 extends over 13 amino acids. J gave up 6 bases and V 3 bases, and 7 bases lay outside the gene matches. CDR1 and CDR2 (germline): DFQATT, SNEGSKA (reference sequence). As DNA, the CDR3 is TGCAGTGCTAGTGGTACAGGGGAGCATGGCTACACCTTC. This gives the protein CSASGTGEHGYTF.

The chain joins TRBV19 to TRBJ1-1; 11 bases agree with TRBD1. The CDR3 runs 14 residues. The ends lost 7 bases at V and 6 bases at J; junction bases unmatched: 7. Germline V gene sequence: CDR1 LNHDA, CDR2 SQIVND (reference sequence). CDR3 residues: CASTWTGGKAEAFF. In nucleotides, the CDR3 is TGTGCCAGTACGTGGACAGGGGGCAAGGCTGAAGCTTTCTTT.

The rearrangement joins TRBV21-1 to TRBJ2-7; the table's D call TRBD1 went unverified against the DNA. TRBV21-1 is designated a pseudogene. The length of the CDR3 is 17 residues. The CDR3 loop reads CASSKKPELTGGYEQYF. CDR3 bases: TGTGCCAGCAGCAAAAAGCCCGAATTGACAGGGGGCTACGAGCAGTACTTC.

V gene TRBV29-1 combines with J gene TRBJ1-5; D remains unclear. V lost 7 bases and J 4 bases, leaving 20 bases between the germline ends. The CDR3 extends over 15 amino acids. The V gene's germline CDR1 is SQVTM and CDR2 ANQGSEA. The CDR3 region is CSAAFSPDINQPQHF. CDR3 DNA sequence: TGCAGCGCCGCATTCTCGCCGGATATTAATCAGCCCCAGCATTTT.

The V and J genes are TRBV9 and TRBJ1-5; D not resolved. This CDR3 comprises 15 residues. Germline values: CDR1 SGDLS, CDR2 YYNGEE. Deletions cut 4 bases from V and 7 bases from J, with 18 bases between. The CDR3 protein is CASSPNPHSSQPQHF. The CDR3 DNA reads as TGTGCCAGCAGCCCAAACCCGCACAGTTCGCAGCCCCAGCATTTT.

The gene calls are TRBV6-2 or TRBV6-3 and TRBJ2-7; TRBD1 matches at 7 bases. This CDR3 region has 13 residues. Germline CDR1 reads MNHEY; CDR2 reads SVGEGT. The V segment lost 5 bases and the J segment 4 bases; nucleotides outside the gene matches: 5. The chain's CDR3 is CASSGQVRYEQYF. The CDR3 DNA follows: TGTGCCAGCAGTGGACAGGTGCGTTACGAGCAGTACTTC.

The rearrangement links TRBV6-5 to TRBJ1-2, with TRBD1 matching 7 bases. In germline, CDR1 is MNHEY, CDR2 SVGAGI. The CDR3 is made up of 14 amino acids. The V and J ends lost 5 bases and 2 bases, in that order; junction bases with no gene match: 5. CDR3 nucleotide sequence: TGTGCCAGCAGTCCCCAGACAGGGAACTATGGCTACACCTTC. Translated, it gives CASSPQTGNYGYTF.

The CDR3 bases are TGTGCCAGCAGCCCCGTACGGGAATACGAGCAGTACTTC. Translated: CASSPVREYEQYF. The chain has TRBV11-2 and TRBJ2-7; D may be TRBD2 (5 bases). This CDR3 region has 13 residues. The V end lost 5 bases, the J end lost 4 bases, and 12 bases lay between the germline ends. The germline V gene has CDR1 SGHAT and CDR2 FQNNGV.

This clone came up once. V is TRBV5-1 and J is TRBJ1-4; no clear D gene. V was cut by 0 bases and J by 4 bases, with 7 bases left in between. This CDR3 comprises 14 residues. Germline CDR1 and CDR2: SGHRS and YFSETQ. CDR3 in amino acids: CASSLDSLNEKLFF. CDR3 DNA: TGCGCCAGCAGCTTGGACAGCCTTAATGAAAAACTGTTTTTT.

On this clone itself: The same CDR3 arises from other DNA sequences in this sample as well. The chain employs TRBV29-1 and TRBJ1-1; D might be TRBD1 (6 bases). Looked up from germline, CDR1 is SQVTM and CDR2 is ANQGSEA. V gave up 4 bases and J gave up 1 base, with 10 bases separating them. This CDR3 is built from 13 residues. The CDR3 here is CSVATGGNTEAFF. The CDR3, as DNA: TGCAGCGTTGCGACAGGAGGGAACACTGAAGCTTTCTTT.

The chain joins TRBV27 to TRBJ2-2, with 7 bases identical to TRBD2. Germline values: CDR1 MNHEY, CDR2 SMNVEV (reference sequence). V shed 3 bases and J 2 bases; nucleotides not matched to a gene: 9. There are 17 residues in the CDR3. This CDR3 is CASSFYRGLPNTGELFF. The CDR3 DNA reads TGTGCCAGCAGTTTTTATAGGGGACTACCCAACACCGGGGAGCTGTTTTTT.

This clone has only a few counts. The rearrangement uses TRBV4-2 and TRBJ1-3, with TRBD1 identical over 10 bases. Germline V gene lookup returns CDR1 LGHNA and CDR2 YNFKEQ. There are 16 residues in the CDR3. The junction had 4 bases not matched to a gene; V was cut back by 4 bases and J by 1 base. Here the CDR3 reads CASSPRDRGSGNTIYF. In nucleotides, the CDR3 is TGTGCCAGCAGCCCCCGGGACAGGGGATCTGGAAACACCATATATTTT.

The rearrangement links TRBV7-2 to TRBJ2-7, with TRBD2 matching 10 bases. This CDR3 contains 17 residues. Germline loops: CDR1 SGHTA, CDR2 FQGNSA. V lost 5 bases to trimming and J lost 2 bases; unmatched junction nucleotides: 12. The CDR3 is CASSPAGLAGVPYEQYF. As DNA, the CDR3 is TGTGCCAGCAGCCCCGCCGGGCTAGCGGGAGTACCCTACGAGCAGTACTTC.

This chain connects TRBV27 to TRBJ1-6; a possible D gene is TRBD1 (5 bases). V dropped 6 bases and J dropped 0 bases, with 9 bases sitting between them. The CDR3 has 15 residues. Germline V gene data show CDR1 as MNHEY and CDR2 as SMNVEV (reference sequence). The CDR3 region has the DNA TGTGCCAGCAGAACCGGGGGCTCCTATAATTCACCCCTCCACTTT. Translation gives CASRTGGSYNSPLHF.